This T cell receptor (beta chain) was profiled in a study of control samples from healthy donors and cancer patients. This clone was seen once. Germline V gene lookup returns CDR1 SGDLS and CDR2 YYNGEE. The V and J ends lost 4 bases and 8 bases, in that order; junction bases with no gene match: 6. This CDR3 is built from 14 residues. Data came from immunoSEQ multiplex PCR; TCRdb stores just in-frame clones and leaves some out. Altogether over 30,000 clones are present, around 86% being singletons, with the ten largest covering approximately 1.5%. The TCR was taken from a woman between 40 and 50 years old with lung cancer. Sequenced sample: PBMCs. J is TRBJ1-6 and V is TRBV9, with 7 bases that match TRBD1. CDR3 bases: TGTGCCAGCAGCCCGGACAGGCTGTATTCACCCCTCCACTTT. Translating it yields CASSPDRLYSPLHF.